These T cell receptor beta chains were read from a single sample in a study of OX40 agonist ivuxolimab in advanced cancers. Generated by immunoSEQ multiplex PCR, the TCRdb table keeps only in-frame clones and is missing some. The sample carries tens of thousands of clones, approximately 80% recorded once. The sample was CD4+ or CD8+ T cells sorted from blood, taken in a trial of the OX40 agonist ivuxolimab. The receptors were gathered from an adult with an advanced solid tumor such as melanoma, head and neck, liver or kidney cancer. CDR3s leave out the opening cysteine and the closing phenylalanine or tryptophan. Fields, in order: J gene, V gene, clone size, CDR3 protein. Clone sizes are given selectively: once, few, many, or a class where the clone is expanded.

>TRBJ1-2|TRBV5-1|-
ASSYVRDPDSYT
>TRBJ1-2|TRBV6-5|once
ASSPDRNYGYT
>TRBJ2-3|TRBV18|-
ASSPTESTDTQY
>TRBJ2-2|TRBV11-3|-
ASSLYGRTGELF
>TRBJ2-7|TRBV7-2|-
ASSGASGDLHPYEQY
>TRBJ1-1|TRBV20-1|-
SGTGNTEAF
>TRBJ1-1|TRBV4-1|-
ASSQRTESEAF
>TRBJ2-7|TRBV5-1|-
ASADGNSREQY
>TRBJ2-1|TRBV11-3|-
ASSTPRAEQF
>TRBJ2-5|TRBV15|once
ATGRAQETQY
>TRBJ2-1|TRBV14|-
ASSQARLAGGYNEQF
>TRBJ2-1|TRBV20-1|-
SARGLNEQF
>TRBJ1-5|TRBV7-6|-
ASSLGNRGSNQPQH
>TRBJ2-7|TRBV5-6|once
ASSSNRGAYEQY
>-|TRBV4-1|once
ASSPELTSGTYEQY
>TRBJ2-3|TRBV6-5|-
ASSNGGTQY
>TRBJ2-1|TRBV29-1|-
SATSQVLGEQF
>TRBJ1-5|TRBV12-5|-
ASGLVPLTQPQH